The 5 T cell receptor beta chains presented below share a single source sample, sequenced in a study of T cell responses to AZD1222 COVID-19 vaccine (dated by TCRdb to the early 2020s). The library came from the immunoSEQ multiplex PCR assay. In its TCRdb copy, this immuneACCESS table keeps in-frame sequences only and misses some clones. Where compared with another copy, unresolved V genes explain less than half of these, and the others have no known cause. The sample contains some 130,000 clones, approximately 85% of them found a single time. Together, the top ten hold around 8% of the sample. In light of the paper, this sample's time point label describes: baseline before first vaccination. Source: peripheral blood, taken on day 0 of AZD1222 vaccination. These receptors came from an adult in good health.

The sample holds one count of this clone. J is TRBJ2-3 and V is TRBV14; the match to TRBD2 covers 8 bases. Germline trimming cut 0 bases from V and 8 bases from J; bases unmatched to any gene: 19. The CDR3 totals 19 residues. CDR1 and CDR2 (germline): SGHDN, FVKESK. DNA for the CDR3: TGTGCCAGCAGCCAAGATGGGGGCGTCGCGCTAAGCGGGAGAGCTACGCAGTATTTT. Amino acid sequence: CASSQDGGVALSGRATQYF. The whole variable domain, remainder taken from reference TRBV14 and TRBJ2-3, is EAGVTQFPSHSVIEKGQTVTLRCDPISGHDNLYWYRRVMGKEIKFLLHFVKESKQDESGMPNNRFLAERTGGTYSTLKVQPAELEDSGVYFCASSQDGGVALSGRATQYFGPGTRLTVL.

The rearrangement uses TRBV10-3 and TRBJ2-1; 8 bases align to TRBD2. The CDR3 has 15 residues. CDR1 and CDR2 from the germline V gene are ENHRY and SYGVKD. V lost 2 bases and J lost 6; bases outside the gene matches: 6. The CDR3 here is CAISELQRESNEQFF. CDR3 in DNA: TGTGCCATCAGTGAGCTCCAGCGGGAGAGCAATGAGCAGTTCTTC.

The rearrangement links TRBV9 to TRBJ2-2; 11 bases match TRBD1. J was trimmed by 5 bases and V by 6 bases; bases with no gene match: 6. This CDR3 spans 15 amino acids. CDR1 is SGDLS, CDR2 YYNGEE, per germline. This CDR3 is CASKVGQGGTGELFF. Here the CDR3 DNA reads TGTGCCAGCAAAGTGGGACAGGGGGGAACCGGGGAGCTGTTTTTT.

V usage is TRBV12-3 or TRBV12-4 and J usage is TRBJ2-7; D may be TRBD1 or TRBD2 (5 bases each). The CDR3 runs to 13 residues. The V gene lost 8 bases and the J gene lost 0 bases, with 11 bases spanning the gap. In nucleotides, the CDR3 is TGTGCCAGCGGGGGTCTGAACTCCTACGAGCAGTACTTC. Its protein product is CASGGLNSYEQYF.

CDR3 nucleotide sequence: TGTGCCGGATCTGGGTCATATGGCTACACCTTC. This translates into CAGSGSYGYTF. The chain links TRBV19 to TRBJ1-2; D gene uncertain. The CDR3 runs to 11 residues. V was pared by 11 bases and J by 5 bases, with 12 bases between. From germline, CDR1 is LNHDA and CDR2 SQIVND (reference sequence).